This T cell receptor (beta chain) appears in the sequencing data of a study of T-cell reconstitution after alpha-beta-depleted transplantation in children listed by TCRdb under 2016. As for the study more broadly: The study quantitatively tracked T-cell immune reconstitution after TCRalphabeta/CD19-depleted allogeneic hematopoietic cell transplantation in children using TCR repertoire profiling. What the authors observed across the whole study: The high TCRbeta diversity at day 60 in some patients was ascribed to recipient T cells and intrathymic progenitors that had survived conditioning. Hyperexpanded clone frequencies declined over subsequent months; after one year, T-cell counts and TCRbeta diversity were mostly attributed to newly produced T cells. The apparently early alphabetaT-cell count recovery about two months after transplant was reportedly dependent on only several hundred rapidly expanded clones derived from non-depleted graft cells.

This clonotype appeared a few times. Its target antigen remains unknown. Base qualities are not at hand, and no much larger clone is one base apart. Library construction relied on PCR. The listed sequencing device is Illumina HiSeq 2500. TCR library preparation used molecular barcoding, with unique molecular identifiers applied to normalize quantification of the TCRbeta repertoire. The public reads were reprocessed in TCRdb via fastp at Q25 and MiXCR, keeping in-frame beta chains. Each CDR3 protein appears once, grouped with its most common genes and DNA. Recorded for this sample are under 850,000 distinct CDR3 sequences; around 12% of them occurred a single time. The ten largest clones represent 0.79% of the sample. What this sample's treatment or condition label stands for: allogeneic hematopoietic cell transplantation with graft depleted of TCRalphabeta T cells and CD19 B cells. Transplant recipients were children who received TCRalphabeta/CD19-depleted allogeneic hematopoietic cell grafts.

CDR3 length: 15 amino acids, cysteine to phenylalanine. The entry retains the CDR3 DNA only, 45 bases that are in frame from base 1. The V end gives up 7 bases and the J end 1 base, leaving 8 bases in the junction not matched to a gene. The germline V gene (reference sequence) yields SGHNT for CDR1 and YYREEE for CDR2. The source is a girl under 10 years old with congenital amegakaryocytic thrombocytopenia, due to receive a stem cell transplant. The V gene is TRBV5-4 and the J gene is TRBJ2-1; TRBD2 lines up with 7 middle nucleotides. The sample was PBMCs, taken before TCRalphabeta/CD19-depleted stem cell transplant. The nucleotide sequence is given as TGTGCCAGCCGTGGGGTAGCGGGTTCCTACAATGAGCAGTTCTTC. This translates into CASRGVAGSYNEQFF.